These 23 T cell receptor beta chains originate from one sample sequenced in a study of T cell responses to AZD1222 COVID-19 vaccine. Assay: immunoSEQ multiplex PCR; the TCRdb copy retains only in-frame clones and omits some. The sample gives around 90,000 clones, over 75% of which show up once; less than 15% is in the top ten. Sample: peripheral blood, taken on day 0 of AZD1222 vaccination. These receptors originate from an adult in good health.

The chain employs TRBV4-1 and TRBJ2-7, with TRBD1 as a possible D gene (5 bases). This CDR3 contains 15 residues. The V gene lost 1 base and the J gene lost 3 bases, with 13 bases spanning the gap. The V gene's germline CDR1 is MGHRA and CDR2 YSYEKL. CDR3 protein: CASSQGPDSIYEQYF. CDR3 DNA sequence: TGCGCCAGCAGCCAAGGCCCCGACAGCATCTACGAGCAGTACTTC.

The chain is built from TRBV6-5 and TRBJ1-2; D unclear. Germline V gene data show CDR1 as MNHEY and CDR2 as SVGAGI. Trimming left V 2 bases short and J 4 bases short, with 17 bases between. The CDR3 totals 16 residues. The CDR3 here is CASSYQRTGGGYGYTF. The DNA for the CDR3 is TGTGCCAGCAGTTACCAAAGGACGGGCGGAGGCTATGGCTACACCTTC.

The V and J genes are TRBV7-8 and TRBJ2-1; 11 nucleotides line up with TRBD2. CDR1 is SGHVS, CDR2 FQNEAQ, per germline. The ends lost 5 bases at V and 7 bases at J; junction bases unmatched: 7. The CDR3 consists of 15 residues. CDR3 amino acids: CASSGSGGASNEQFF. The CDR3 DNA is TGTGCCAGCAGCGGTAGCGGGGGGGCCTCTAATGAGCAGTTCTTC.

V usage is TRBV14 and J usage is TRBJ1-1, with 8 bases identical to TRBD1. The trim removed 4 bases at V and 3 bases at J, leaving 7 bases unmatched. CDR1 SGHDN and CDR2 FVKESK come from the germline V gene. The CDR3 spans 15 residues. The CDR3 is CASSLRTGRYTEAFF. The CDR3 nucleotides are TGTGCCAGCAGCCTCAGGACAGGGCGATACACTGAAGCTTTCTTT.

The V and J genes are TRBV5-1 and TRBJ2-5; 16 nucleotides match TRBD2. Looked up from germline, CDR1 is SGHRS and CDR2 is YFSETQ. V lost 4 bases and J lost 1; bases outside the gene matches: 4. The length of the CDR3 is 17 residues. The DNA for the CDR3 is TGCGCCAGCAGCCCGGGACTAGCGGGGGGGCTCCAAGAGACCCAGTACTTC. It encodes CASSPGLAGGLQETQYF.

This chain joins TRBV7-9 and TRBJ1-2, with 8 bases identical to TRBD1. Germline values: CDR1 SEHNR, CDR2 FQNEAQ (reference sequence). The trim removed 5 bases at V and 5 bases at J, leaving 10 bases unmatched. The CDR3 consists of 15 residues. In DNA, the CDR3 is TGTGCCAGCAGCCCCCGACAGGGGCTAGGGTATGGCTACACCTTC. Translation gives CASSPRQGLGYGYTF.

V and J are TRBV5-1 and TRBJ2-7; 8 bases are shared with TRBD1. The germline gives CDR1 SGHRS, CDR2 YFSETQ. The CDR3 contains 15 residues. V dropped 7 bases and J dropped 3; count of bases not matched to a gene: 12. CDR3 loop: CASYEDPGQDYEQYF. CDR3 sequence (DNA): TGCGCCAGCTACGAGGACCCGGGACAGGACTACGAGCAGTACTTC. Filled out from reference TRBV5-1 and TRBJ2-7, the complete variable domain reads KAGVTQTPRYLIKTRGQQVTLSCSPISGHRSVSWYQQTPGQGLQFLFEYFSETQRNKGNFPGRFSGRQFSNSRSEMNVSTLELGDSALYLCASYEDPGQDYEQYFGPGTRLTVT.

The rearrangement joins TRBV4-1 to TRBJ2-2; TRBD1 agrees at 9 bases. Losses at the gene ends were 4 bases for V and 5 bases for J; bases not matched to a gene: 5. This CDR3 region has 15 residues. Germline CDR1 reads MGHRA; CDR2 reads YSYEKL. The CDR3 nucleotides read TGCGCCAGCAGCCGAGGACAGGGGAATACCGGGGAGCTGTTTTTT. Translation: CASSRGQGNTGELFF.

The chain joins TRBV5-5 to TRBJ1-4; D remains unclear. The CDR3 has 14 amino acids. V dropped 1 base and J dropped 3 bases, with 7 bases sitting between them. The germline CDR1 and CDR2 sequences are SGHKS and YYEKEE (reference sequence). The CDR3 spells CASSLRVANEKLFF. CDR3 nucleotides: TGTGCCAGCAGCTTGCGTGTTGCTAATGAAAAACTGTTTTTT.

This chain joins TRBV27 and TRBJ2-3, with D perhaps assigned TRBD1 or TRBD2 (5 bases each). The CDR3 sequence is 18 residues long. V lost 0 bases to trimming and J lost 0 bases, with 16 bases between them. Germline V lookup: CDR1 MNHEY, CDR2 SMNVEV (reference sequence). CDR3 in amino acids: CASSLSRLGVPSTDTQYF. The CDR3 region has the DNA TGTGCCAGCAGTTTATCGAGATTGGGGGTTCCCAGCACAGATACGCAGTATTTT.

The J gene is TRBJ2-5, the V gene TRBV5-1, with 9 bases that match TRBD2. The germline gives CDR1 SGHRS, CDR2 YFSETQ. The CDR3 is 16 amino acids. V trimming: 3 bases; J trimming: 3 bases; junction bases outside the gene matches: 9. The CDR3 loop is CASSSTLAGAKETQYF. The CDR3 region has the DNA TGCGCCAGCAGCTCCACCTTAGCGGGGGCAAAAGAGACCCAGTACTTC.

The chain links TRBV5-6 to TRBJ2-7; D remains ambiguous. The germline V gene encodes CDR1 SGHDT and CDR2 YYEEEE. The CDR3 length is 15 residues. V was trimmed by 4 bases and J by 3 bases, leaving 17 bases between them. CDR3 nucleotides: TGTGCCAGCAGCCCCGACCCCGTATCTGGCTACGAGCAGTACTTC. Its protein is CASSPDPVSGYEQYF. The variable domain in full, with the rest retrieved from reference TRBV5-6 and TRBJ2-7, is DAGVTQSPTHLIKTRGQQVTLRCSPKSGHDTVSWYQQALGQGPQFIFQYYEEEERQRGNFPDRFSGHQFPNYSSELNVNALLLGDSALYLCASSPDPVSGYEQYFGPGTRLTVT.

The chain is built from TRBV4-1 and TRBJ2-3; D is uncertain. Germline V lookup: CDR1 MGHRA, CDR2 YSYEKL. This CDR3 contains 14 residues. Trimming stripped 4 bases from V and 3 bases from J, with 11 bases between. The CDR3 loop reads CASSLRAETDTQYF. CDR3 DNA sequence: TGCGCCAGCAGCCTACGGGCGGAAACAGATACGCAGTATTTT.

This clone was seen only a few times. V is TRBV5-5 and J is TRBJ2-7; no clear D. Germline lookup yields CDR1 SGHKS and CDR2 YYEKEE (reference sequence). This CDR3 is built from 14 residues. V was clipped by 4 bases and J by 4 bases, with 15 bases between them. This chain's CDR3 is CASSIEDRLYEQYF. CDR3 bases: TGTGCCAGCAGCATTGAGGATCGGCTGTACGAGCAGTACTTC.

The J gene is TRBJ1-1, the V gene TRBV6-1, with TRBD1 as a possible D gene (5 bases). V shed 2 bases and J shed 5 bases, with 15 bases lying between them. Germline V gene sequence: CDR1 MNHNS, CDR2 SASEGT. The CDR3 loop spans 15 amino acids. CDR3 sequence reads: CASSEYPGRGTEAFF. The CDR3 DNA reads TGTGCCAGCAGTGAATACCCAGGCCGGGGGACTGAAGCTTTCTTT.

The gene calls are TRBV7-2 and TRBJ2-3; 11 bases line up with TRBD2. Germline V gene lookup returns CDR1 SGHTA and CDR2 FQGNSA. V lost 2 bases to trimming and J lost 8 bases; unmatched junction nucleotides: 15. This CDR3 is 18 amino acids long. The CDR3 nucleotides are TGTGCCAGCAGCTTACTCCTAGCGGGGGGCCCAGCCCCAGGTACGCAGTATTTT. It is translated as CASSLLLAGGPAPGTQYF.

The V call is TRBV6-2 or TRBV6-3, the J call TRBJ2-1; 10 nucleotides match TRBD1. Losses at the gene ends were 4 bases for V and 8 bases for J; bases not matched to a gene: 11. CDR1 MNHEY and CDR2 SVGEGT come from the germline V gene. The CDR3 sequence is 16 residues long. CDR3 residues: CASSSRQGAGQDEQFF. Here the CDR3 DNA reads TGTGCCAGCAGTTCCAGACAGGGGGCTGGTCAGGATGAGCAGTTCTTC.

The chain carries TRBV7-2 and TRBJ1-3; 7 bases line up with TRBD1. The CDR3 covers 18 residues. The junction had 13 bases not matched to a gene; V was cut back by 5 bases and J by 0 bases. Germline CDR1 SGHTA, CDR2 FQGNSA. CDR3 residues: CASSPGPGGRGSGNTIYF. The CDR3 nucleotides are TGTGCCAGCAGCCCTGGGCCAGGGGGAAGGGGCTCTGGAAACACCATATATTTT.

This chain uses TRBV27 with TRBJ1-2; 7 bases fit TRBD1. Losses at the gene ends were 6 bases for V and 4 bases for J; bases not matched to a gene: 17. The CDR3 runs to 17 residues. The germline CDR1 and CDR2 sequences are MNHEY and SMNVEV (reference sequence). This chain's CDR3 is CASRHFGFNRGPYGYTF. For the CDR3, the DNA is TGTGCCAGCAGACATTTCGGTTTCAACAGGGGCCCCTATGGCTACACCTTC.

This sequence joins TRBV24-1 and TRBJ1-5; no reliable D call. Trimming left V 0 bases short and J 2 bases short, with 1 base between. This CDR3 spans 13 amino acids. Germline CDR1 reads KGHDR; CDR2 reads SFDVKD. The CDR3 DNA follows: TGTGCCACCAGTGATTTGGGCAATCAGCCCCAGCATTTT. Amino acids: CATSDLGNQPQHF.

The chain carries TRBV5-1 and TRBJ1-1; no reliable D call. In germline, CDR1 is SGHRS, CDR2 YFSETQ. This CDR3 is built from 13 residues. V was clipped by 5 bases and J by 0 bases, with 8 bases between them. CDR3 residues: CASSPRLNTEAFF. CDR3 bases: TGCGCCAGCAGTCCCCGGCTGAACACTGAAGCTTTCTTT.

The genes are TRBV11-3 and TRBJ2-1, with 7 bases identical to TRBD2. The CDR3 runs to 16 residues. Per germline, CDR1 SGHNT and CDR2 YENEEA. V lost 2 bases to trimming and J lost 6 bases; unmatched junction nucleotides: 10. In DNA form, the CDR3 reads TGTGCCAGCAGCTTATACGGACTAGGATCTCTCAATGAGCAGTTCTTC. Translated: CASSLYGLGSLNEQFF.

The genes are TRBV10-1 and TRBJ1-1; D unresolved. Germline lookup yields CDR1 WNHNN and CDR2 SYGVQD (reference sequence). CDR3 length: 11 residues. The V end was cut by 4 bases, the J end by 4 bases, with 4 bases between. The CDR3 loop is CASSASTEAFF. CDR3 in DNA: TGCGCCAGCAGTGCGTCCACTGAAGCTTTCTTT.